A selection of T cell receptor beta chains follows, all from one sample in a study of PD-L1 blockade in urothelial cancer. Sequencing used immunoSEQ multiplex PCR; TCRdb keeps in-frame clones, though not all of them. The sample contains 85,000 to 95,000 clones, about 90% of which appear only once. The sample was PBMCs, taken around atezolizumab (anti-PD-L1) treatment. The receptors shown here come from a man between 60 and 75 years old with urothelial cancer. Both conserved end residues are part of each CDR3. The D gene is left open where the match is weak. Only some rows state a clone size, as once, few, many or a class for expanded clones.

j_call d_call v_call clone_size cdr3_aa cdr3_nt
TRBJ2-5 TRBD1 TRBV12-5 . CASGSGTGGYETQYF TGTGCTAGTGGTTCAGGGACAGGGGGATATGAGACCCAGTACTTC
TRBJ2-1 . TRBV6-6 . CASSYPGQTYNEQFF TGTGCCAGCAGTTATCCAGGACAAACTTACAATGAGCAGTTCTTC
TRBJ2-2 TRBD2 TRBV5-5 . CASSLTGRVETGELFF TGTGCCAGCAGCTTGACGGGGAGGGTCGAAACCGGGGAGCTGTTTTTT
TRBJ1-5 TRBD1 TRBV7-9 . CATYYGDSTNQPQHF TGTGCCACCTATTACGGGGACAGCACCAATCAGCCCCAGCATTTT
TRBJ2-7 TRBD2 TRBV5-4 . CASSSKAGGKYEQYF TGTGCCAGCAGCTCCAAGGCGGGGGGAAAATACGAGCAGTACTTC
TRBJ2-3 TRBD2 TRBV7-9 . CASSARGSTDTQYF TGTGCCAGCAGCGCGCGGGGGAGCACAGATACGCAGTATTTT
TRBJ1-2 . TRBV20-1 . CSAGRVVGHTF TGCAGTGCCGGCAGGGTAGTTGGCCACACCTTC
TRBJ2-1 TRBD1 TRBV29-1 once CSVATGTTVNEQFF TGCAGCGTGGCGACAGGGACCACCGTCAATGAGCAGTTCTTC
TRBJ1-1 . TRBV5-4 . CASSLVGTDTEAFF TGTGCCAGCAGCTTGGTAGGCACAGACACTGAAGCTTTCTTT
TRBJ1-2 . TRBV6-4 . CASRASFGYGYTF TGTGCCAGCAGGGCTAGTTTTGGCTATGGCTACACCTTC
TRBJ1-1 . TRBV7-9 . CASSTRPNGGGTEAFF TGTGCCAGCAGCACCCGCCCTAACGGCGGGGGCACTGAAGCTTTCTTT
TRBJ2-5 TRBD2 TRBV7-2 . CASTWAAGGWETQYF TGTGCGAGTACATGGGCAGCGGGGGGCTGGGAGACCCAGTACTTC
TRBJ1-1 TRBD1 TRBV7-9 . CASSSSTGGRTEAFF TGTGCCAGCAGCTCTTCGACAGGGGGAAGGACTGAAGCTTTCTTT
TRBJ2-1 TRBD1 TRBV9 . CASSVAGTGANEQFF TGTGCCAGCAGCGTAGCCGGGACAGGGGCCAATGAGCAGTTCTTC
TRBJ2-7 TRBD1 TRBV7-9 . CASSLGTGKIGEQYF TGTGCCAGCAGCTTAGGGACAGGAAAGATTGGCGAGCAGTACTTC
TRBJ2-3 TRBD2 TRBV4-3 . CASSQVTSGGATDTQYF TGCGCCAGCAGCCAAGTCACTAGCGGGGGCGCAACAGATACGCAGTATTTT
TRBJ2-3 TRBD1 TRBV23-1 . CASSQSDRDATDTQYF TGCGCCAGCAGTCAATCAGACAGGGATGCAACAGATACGCAGTATTTT
TRBJ1-3 . TRBV6-5 . CASSYSDRSGNTIYF TGTGCCAGCAGTTACTCTGACAGGTCTGGAAACACCATATATTTT
TRBJ2-1 . TRBV6-6 . CASSWSRYNEQFF TGTGCCAGCAGTTGGTCCAGATACAATGAGCAGTTCTTC
TRBJ1-1 . TRBV30 . CAWKRGNTEAFF TGTGCCTGGAAAAGGGGGAACACTGAAGCTTTCTTT
TRBJ2-2 TRBD1 TRBV7-3 . CASRTGMNGELFF TGTGCCAGCAGGACAGGGATGAACGGGGAGCTGTTTTTT
TRBJ1-1 . TRBV5-4 . CASSRGAEMNTEAFF TGTGCCAGCAGCCGGGGGGCGGAGATGAACACTGAAGCTTTCTTT
TRBJ2-1 TRBD1 TRBV19 . CASSRQGFDNEQFF TGTGCCAGTAGTAGACAGGGTTTCGACAATGAGCAGTTCTTC
TRBJ1-4 TRBD1 TRBV2 . CASRPTGSEKLFF TGTGCCAGCCGGCCGACAGGGAGTGAAAAACTGTTTTTT
TRBJ1-1 . TRBV6-6 . CASSYSNAQLPEAFF TGTGCCAGCAGTTACTCGAATGCCCAGTTACCTGAAGCTTTCTTT
TRBJ2-7 TRBD2 TRBV5-1 . CASSPSKVTSSLYEQYF TGCGCCAGCAGCCCATCGAAAGTGACTAGCTCCCTTTACGAGCAGTACTTC
TRBJ2-1 . TRBV6-1 . CASGVGYNEQFF TGTGCCAGCGGAGTGGGCTACAATGAGCAGTTCTTC
TRBJ1-6 TRBD1 TRBV29-1 . CSEPGQGASNSPLHF TGCAGCGAACCGGGACAGGGGGCCTCGAATTCACCCCTCCACTTT
TRBJ2-7 . TRBV5-5 . CASSIQDGYYEQYF TGTGCCAGCAGCATACAGGACGGGTACTACGAGCAGTACTTC
TRBJ2-2 . TRBV15 . CATSRDKTGELFF TGTGCCACCAGCAGAGATAAAACCGGGGAGCTGTTTTTT
TRBJ2-7 TRBD1 TRBV9 medium-sized CASSVSTGGAYEQYF TGTGCCAGCAGCGTATCAACAGGGGGCGCCTACGAGCAGTACTTC
TRBJ2-2 TRBD2 TRBV7-2 once CASSLDGTSGDGGELFF TGTGCCAGCAGCTTAGATGGGACTAGCGGGGATGGCGGGGAGCTGTTTTTT
TRBJ2-5 TRBD2 TRBV5-4 . CASSAGLGGGAKETQYF TGTGCCAGCAGCGCCGGCTTGGGCGGGGGGGCGAAAGAGACCCAGTACTTC
TRBJ2-1 TRBD2 TRBV2 . CASSDGTSRNEQFF TGTGCCAGCAGTGACGGGACTAGCAGGAATGAGCAGTTCTTC
TRBJ2-7 TRBD2 TRBV5-1 few CASSRQLAGATYEQYF TGCGCCAGCAGTCGGCAACTAGCGGGGGCGACCTACGAGCAGTACTTC
TRBJ2-7 . TRBV6-5 . CASSLQGYEQYF TGTGCCAGCAGTCTACAGGGATACGAGCAGTACTTC
TRBJ2-7 TRBD1 TRBV25-1 few CASSEGQGAGNYEQYF TGTGCCAGCAGTGAGGGACAGGGGGCTGGAAACTACGAGCAGTACTTC
TRBJ2-5 . TRBV30 . CAWSDPGRYQETQYF TGTGCCTGGAGTGACCCGGGGAGGTACCAAGAGACCCAGTACTTC
TRBJ2-5 . TRBV18 . CASSLQETQYF TGTGCCAGCTCACTACAAGAGACCCAGTACTTC
TRBJ2-2 TRBD2 TRBV19 . CASSSGGGHTGELFF TGTGCCAGTAGTAGTGGCGGGGGGCACACCGGGGAGCTGTTTTTT
TRBJ1-1 TRBD1 TRBV6-6 . CASSSSGTANTEAFF TGTGCCAGCAGTTCGTCCGGGACAGCGAACACTGAAGCTTTCTTT
TRBJ2-5 . TRBV18 . CASSAGETQYF TGTGCCAGCTCAGCGGGAGAGACCCAGTACTTC
TRBJ2-1 . TRBV5-1 . CASSRGQYNEQFF TGCGCCAGCAGCCGTGGACAGTACAATGAGCAGTTCTTC
TRBJ1-1 TRBD1 TRBV5-1 . CASSLVGTGGDTEAFF TGCGCCAGCAGCTTGGTTGGGACAGGGGGGGACACTGAAGCTTTCTTT
TRBJ2-7 TRBD2 TRBV19 . CASSIAQRGPYEQYF TGTGCCAGTAGTATAGCGCAGCGGGGCCCCTACGAGCAGTACTTC
TRBJ2-5 TRBD2 TRBV7-2 . CASSLRTSGGAGETQYF TGTGCCAGCAGCTTAAGGACTAGCGGGGGAGCCGGGGAGACCCAGTACTTC
TRBJ2-7 . TRBV20-1 . CSASRVYEQYF TGCAGTGCTAGCCGTGTCTACGAGCAGTACTTC
TRBJ2-1 . TRBV6-1 . CASRGVISSYNEQFF TGTGCCAGCAGAGGGGTAATTAGCTCCTACAATGAGCAGTTCTTC
TRBJ1-1 . TRBV30 . CAWSGMGGAVRNTEAFF TGTGCCTGGAGTGGGATGGGGGGGGCCGTGAGGAACACTGAAGCTTTCTTT
TRBJ1-1 . TRBV5-5 . CASSLLGVKNRVNTEAFF TGTGCCAGCAGCCTCTTGGGGGTTAAAAACAGGGTGAACACTGAAGCTTTCTTT
TRBJ2-7 TRBD2 TRBV5-4 . CASSPELAGDGEQYF TGTGCCAGCAGCCCCGAACTAGCGGGAGATGGCGAGCAGTACTTC
TRBJ1-1 . TRBV11-2 . CASSFQGNTEAFF TGTGCCAGCAGCTTCCAGGGGAACACTGAAGCTTTCTTT
TRBJ2-7 . TRBV21-1 . CASSKRSNYTLNLHEQYF TGTGCCAGCAGCAAAAGAAGTAACTATACCTTGAATCTCCACGAGCAGTACTTC
TRBJ1-1 TRBD1 TRBV5-1 . CASSSMTGGTSEAFF TGCGCCAGCAGCTCTATGACAGGGGGTACCTCTGAAGCTTTCTTT
TRBJ2-7 TRBD1 TRBV7-9 . CASSLSGTGAFEQYF TGTGCCAGCAGCTTATCCGGGACAGGGGCCTTTGAGCAGTACTTC
TRBJ2-1 . TRBV10-3 . CAISGAVGNEQFF TGTGCCATCAGTGGAGCGGTCGGGAATGAGCAGTTCTTC
TRBJ2-7 . TRBV18 . CASSPRSGQQYF TGTGCCAGCTCACCACGCAGTGGCCAGCAGTACTTC
TRBJ1-2 TRBD1 TRBV28 . CASRGTGVNYGYTF TGTGCCAGCAGGGGGACAGGGGTAAACTATGGCTACACCTTC
TRBJ2-5 TRBD2 TRBV7-7 . CASSLGGGSETQYF TGTGCCAGCAGCTTAGGGGGGGGGTCAGAGACCCAGTACTTC